A selection of T cell receptor beta chains follows, all from one sample in a study of OX40 agonist ivuxolimab in advanced cancers. Generated by immunoSEQ multiplex PCR, the TCRdb table keeps only in-frame clones and is missing some. The sample consists of roughly 32,000 clones, approximately 91% of them appearing once. The specimen comprised CD4+ or CD8+ T cells sorted from blood, sampled in a trial of the OX40 agonist ivuxolimab. Receptor source: an adult with an advanced solid tumor such as melanoma, head and neck, liver or kidney cancer. The CDR3 runs from the conserved cysteine through the conserved F or W. The order of the fields is CDR3 length, clone size, V gene, D gene, J gene, CDR3 protein, CDR3 DNA. The D gene is left open where the match is weak. Rows may omit the clone size; those that give it use once, few, many or a size class.

CDR3 length: 13; clone size: -; V gene: TRBV27; D gene: -; J gene: TRBJ1-2; CDR3 protein: CASSTTLNYGYTF; CDR3 DNA: TGTGCCAGCAGCACGACCCTTAACTATGGCTACACCTTC
CDR3 length: 17; clone size: medium-sized; V gene: TRBV9; D gene: -; J gene: TRBJ1-2; CDR3 protein: CASSDSVIGRKDYGYTF; CDR3 DNA: TGTGCCAGCAGCGACTCCGTAATCGGGAGGAAGGACTATGGCTACACCTTC
CDR3 length: 12; clone size: -; V gene: TRBV7-9; D gene: TRBD1; J gene: TRBJ2-7; CDR3 protein: CASSSGTGPAAF; CDR3 DNA: TGTGCCAGCAGCTCGGGGACAGGACCCGCTGCTTTC
CDR3 length: 16; clone size: once; V gene: TRBV30; D gene: -; J gene: TRBJ2-7; CDR3 protein: CAWSSPSRDVSYEQYF; CDR3 DNA: TGTGCCTGGAGCTCCCCCTCCCGGGACGTCTCCTACGAGCAGTACTTC
CDR3 length: 17; clone size: -; V gene: TRBV16; D gene: -; J gene: TRBJ1-1; CDR3 protein: CASSREILGAWDTEAFF; CDR3 DNA: TGTGCCAGCAGCCGAGAGATTCTCGGGGCCTGGGACACTGAAGCTTTCTTT
CDR3 length: 11; clone size: -; V gene: TRBV10-2; D gene: -; J gene: TRBJ2-7; CDR3 protein: CASSEGYEQYF; CDR3 DNA: TGCGCCAGCAGTGAGGGCTACGAGCAGTACTTC
CDR3 length: 19; clone size: once; V gene: TRBV4-3; D gene: TRBD1; J gene: TRBJ2-7; CDR3 protein: CASSQETVDLGQGVDEQYF; CDR3 DNA: TGCGCCAGCAGCCAAGAGACCGTCGACTTGGGACAGGGGGTCGACGAGCAGTACTTC
CDR3 length: 12; clone size: -; V gene: TRBV5-6; D gene: -; J gene: TRBJ2-1; CDR3 protein: CASSLVLNEQFF; CDR3 DNA: TGTGCCAGCAGCTTAGTATTGAATGAGCAGTTCTTC
CDR3 length: 16; clone size: -; V gene: TRBV5-6; D gene: -; J gene: TRBJ1-6; CDR3 protein: CASSLSMGTGSPPLHF; CDR3 DNA: TGTGCCAGCAGCTTAAGTATGGGCACCGGGAGCCCACCCCTCCACTTT
CDR3 length: 15; clone size: -; V gene: TRBV6-5; D gene: -; J gene: TRBJ1-5; CDR3 protein: CASSYRKDSNQPQHF; CDR3 DNA: TGTGCCAGCAGTTACAGGAAAGATAGCAATCAGCCCCAGCATTTT
CDR3 length: 16; clone size: -; V gene: TRBV7-2; D gene: -; J gene: TRBJ2-2; CDR3 protein: CATPVRSGANTGELFF; CDR3 DNA: TGTGCCACCCCGGTTCGGTCAGGGGCGAACACCGGGGAGCTGTTTTTT
CDR3 length: 18; clone size: -; V gene: TRBV9; D gene: TRBD2; J gene: TRBJ2-1; CDR3 protein: CASTPGLAGESSYNEQFF; CDR3 DNA: TGTGCCAGCACGCCCGGACTAGCGGGGGAGAGCTCCTACAATGAGCAGTTCTTC